This T cell receptor beta chain was sequenced for a study of type 1 and type 2 diabetes patients. Notes on the study in general: Some HECs seen only in T1D might also appear in more T2D or control samples.

Genomic DNA was the PCR template. The TCR beta CDR3 region was amplified using 30 forward and 13 reverse primers. Via MiXCR, TCRdb re-called the multiplex PCR reads, giving one row per CDR3 protein. In the table there are a few hundred thousand distinct CDR3 sequences, 47% of which are singletons. Germline assignment: CDR1 SEHNR and CDR2 FQNEAQ (reference sequence). CDR3 length equals 13 residues. As to this clonotype: Its antigen is not known. Germline and junction disagree at one end, which may indicate a read error.

This chain uses TRBV7-9 with TRBJ2-2; no firm D call. This sequence was found in a man younger than 35 with type 2 diabetes. The sample taken for sequencing was peripheral blood mononuclear cells (PBMCs). The CDR3, as DNA: TGTACCAGCGCGAAGGATAACACCGGGGAGCTGTTTTTT. Its protein product is CTSAKDNTGELFF.